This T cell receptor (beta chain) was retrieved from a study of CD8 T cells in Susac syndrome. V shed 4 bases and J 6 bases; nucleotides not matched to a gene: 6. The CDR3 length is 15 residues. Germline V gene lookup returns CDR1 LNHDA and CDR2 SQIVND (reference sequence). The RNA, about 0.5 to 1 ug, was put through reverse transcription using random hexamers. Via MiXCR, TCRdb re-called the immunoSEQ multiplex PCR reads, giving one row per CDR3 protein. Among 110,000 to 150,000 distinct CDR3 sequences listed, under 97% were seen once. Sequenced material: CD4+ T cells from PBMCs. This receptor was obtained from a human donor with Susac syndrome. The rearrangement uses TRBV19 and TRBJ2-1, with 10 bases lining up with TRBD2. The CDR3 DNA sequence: TGTGCCAGTAGTACCCCGGGACTAGCGAGCAATGAGCAGTTCTTC. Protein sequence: CASSTPGLASNEQFF. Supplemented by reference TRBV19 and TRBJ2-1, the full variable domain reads DGGITQSPKYLFRKEGQNVTLSCEQNLNHDAMYWYRQDPGQGLRLIYYSQIVNDFQKGDIAEGYSVSREKKESFPLTVTSAQKNPTAFYLCASSTPGLASNEQFFGPGTRLTVL.